Listed below are T cell receptor beta chains from one sample, sequenced in a study of blood T cell repertoires in COVID-19. The method was immunoSEQ multiplex PCR; TCRdb's version includes in-frame clones alone and lacks a portion of them. In the table there are around 93,000 clones, approximately 81% of which are singletons. The source material was peripheral blood. The receptors originated from a man in his 60s with acute or convalescent COVID-19. Each CDR3 is given with its conserved first and last residue. The order of the fields is clone size, V gene, D gene, J gene, CDR3 DNA, CDR3 protein. D genes are given only for firm matches. Some rows mark clone size as missing; the rest say once, few, many or name a class of expanded clone.

clone size: NA
V gene: TRBV5-5
D gene: NA
J gene: TRBJ1-1
CDR3 DNA: TGTGCCAGCAGTCAAGACAGGCTTGGCGCTGAAGCTTTCTTT
CDR3 protein: CASSQDRLGAEAFF

clone size: NA
V gene: TRBV6-5
D gene: NA
J gene: TRBJ1-1
CDR3 DNA: TGTGCCAGCAGTTACGGAGGGGATCAGGCTTTCTTT
CDR3 protein: CASSYGGDQAFF

clone size: NA
V gene: TRBV5-1
D gene: NA
J gene: TRBJ1-5
CDR3 DNA: TGCGCCAGCAGCTTGGCCGGGTCTGATCAGCCCCAGCATTTT
CDR3 protein: CASSLAGSDQPQHF

clone size: NA
V gene: TRBV5-1
D gene: TRBD1
J gene: TRBJ1-2
CDR3 DNA: TGCGCCAGCAGCTTGGAGGGGGCCCTCTATGGCTACACCTTC
CDR3 protein: CASSLEGALYGYTF

clone size: NA
V gene: TRBV11-2
D gene: TRBD1
J gene: TRBJ1-2
CDR3 DNA: TGTGCCAGCAGCTTCAACAGGGGGTATTACTATGGCTACACCTTC
CDR3 protein: CASSFNRGYYYGYTF

clone size: NA
V gene: TRBV10-3
D gene: NA
J gene: TRBJ1-2
CDR3 DNA: TGTGCCATCAGTGAGGGCAATAACTATGGCTACACCTTC
CDR3 protein: CAISEGNNYGYTF

clone size: few
V gene: TRBV6-5
D gene: NA
J gene: TRBJ1-1
CDR3 DNA: TGTGCCAGCAGTTACTCCCCGACACATAACACTGAAGCTTTCTTT
CDR3 protein: CASSYSPTHNTEAFF

clone size: NA
V gene: TRBV6-1
D gene: NA
J gene: TRBJ1-5
CDR3 DNA: TGTGCCAGCAGTGAAGCGCAGTCAGGTCCAAGTCAGCCCCAGCATTTT
CDR3 protein: CASSEAQSGPSQPQHF

clone size: NA
V gene: TRBV6-6
D gene: TRBD2
J gene: TRBJ2-2
CDR3 DNA: TGTGCCAGCAGTTACATCCTAGCGGGGAACACCGGGGAGCTGTTTTTT
CDR3 protein: CASSYILAGNTGELFF

clone size: NA
V gene: TRBV30
D gene: NA
J gene: TRBJ1-5
CDR3 DNA: TGTGCCTGGAGTGGGAGTAGCAATCAGCCCCAGCATTTT
CDR3 protein: CAWSGSSNQPQHF

clone size: NA
V gene: TRBV30
D gene: TRBD1
J gene: TRBJ2-7
CDR3 DNA: TGTGCCTGGAGGGGACAGGCTAGTCGGGGCTACGAGCAGTACTTC
CDR3 protein: CAWRGQASRGYEQYF

clone size: few
V gene: TRBV29-1
D gene: NA
J gene: TRBJ1-2
CDR3 DNA: TGCAGCGTTATTTTTACTAACTATGGCTACACCTTC
CDR3 protein: CSVIFTNYGYTF

clone size: NA
V gene: TRBV19
D gene: NA
J gene: TRBJ1-1
CDR3 DNA: TGTGCCAGTAGTTATATGAACACTGAAGCTTTCTTT
CDR3 protein: CASSYMNTEAFF

clone size: NA
V gene: TRBV7-9
D gene: NA
J gene: TRBJ1-1
CDR3 DNA: TGTGCCAGCACCCTAGGTGGCACTGAAGCTTTCTTT
CDR3 protein: CASTLGGTEAFF

clone size: NA
V gene: TRBV5-1
D gene: TRBD1
J gene: TRBJ1-5
CDR3 DNA: TGCGCCAGCAGCCCTGGACAGGGGCGGTGGCCCCAGCATTTT
CDR3 protein: CASSPGQGRWPQHF

clone size: NA
V gene: TRBV5-1
D gene: NA
J gene: TRBJ2-6
CDR3 DNA: TGCGCCAGCAGCCCGGAGGGGATCTCTGGGGCCAACGTCCTGACTTTC
CDR3 protein: CASSPEGISGANVLTF

clone size: NA
V gene: TRBV19
D gene: TRBD2
J gene: TRBJ2-3
CDR3 DNA: TGTGCCAGTAGTATTCCTAGCGGGGGGGTGGCAGATACGCAGTATTTT
CDR3 protein: CASSIPSGGVADTQYF

clone size: NA
V gene: TRBV5-4
D gene: NA
J gene: TRBJ2-6
CDR3 DNA: TGTGCCAGCAGCTTTTCCGGGTCGGGGGCCAACGTCCTGACTTTC
CDR3 protein: CASSFSGSGANVLTF

clone size: NA
V gene: TRBV6-1
D gene: NA
J gene: TRBJ2-1
CDR3 DNA: TGTGCCAGCAGTGAGCCGGGACTGACCTCCTACAATGAGCAGTTCTTC
CDR3 protein: CASSEPGLTSYNEQFF

clone size: NA
V gene: TRBV30
D gene: TRBD1
J gene: TRBJ1-2
CDR3 DNA: TGTGCCTGGACCAGGACAGGAGAGTTCTATGGCTACACCTTC
CDR3 protein: CAWTRTGEFYGYTF

clone size: medium-sized
V gene: TRBV18
D gene: NA
J gene: TRBJ1-6
CDR3 DNA: TGTGCCAGCTCACCGGTTCTCGGTCGCGATAATTCACCCCTCCACTTT
CDR3 protein: CASSPVLGRDNSPLHF

clone size: NA
V gene: TRBV24-1
D gene: NA
J gene: TRBJ2-4
CDR3 DNA: TGTGCCACCAGTGGCCTACAGGATTCCAAGGTATTTGTCAAAAACATTCAGTACTTC
CDR3 protein: CATSGLQDSKVFVKNIQYF

clone size: NA
V gene: TRBV28
D gene: TRBD1
J gene: TRBJ1-4
CDR3 DNA: TGTGCCAGCAGCCAAACAGGGGTGAAACTGTTTTTT
CDR3 protein: CASSQTGVKLFF